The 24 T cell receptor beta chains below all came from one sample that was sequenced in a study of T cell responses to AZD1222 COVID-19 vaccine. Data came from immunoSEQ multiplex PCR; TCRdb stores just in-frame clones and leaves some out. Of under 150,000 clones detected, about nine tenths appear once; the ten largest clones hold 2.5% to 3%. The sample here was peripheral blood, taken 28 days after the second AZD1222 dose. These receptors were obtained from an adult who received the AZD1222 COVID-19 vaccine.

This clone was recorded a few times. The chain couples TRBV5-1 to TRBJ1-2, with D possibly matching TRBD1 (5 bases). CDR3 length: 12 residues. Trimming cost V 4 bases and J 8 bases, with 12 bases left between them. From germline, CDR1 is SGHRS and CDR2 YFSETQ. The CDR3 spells CASSPWGGGYTF. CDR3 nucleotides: TGCGCCAGCAGCCCCTGGGGCGGCGGCTACACCTTC.

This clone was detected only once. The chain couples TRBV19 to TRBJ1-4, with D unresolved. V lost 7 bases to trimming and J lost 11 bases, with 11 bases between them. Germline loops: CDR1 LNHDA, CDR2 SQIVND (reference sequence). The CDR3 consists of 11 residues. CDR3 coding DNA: TGTGCCAGTACCTCGGGGTCTAAACTGTTTTTT. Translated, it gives CASTSGSKLFF. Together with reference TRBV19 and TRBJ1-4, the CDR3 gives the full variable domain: DGGITQSPKYLFRKEGQNVTLSCEQNLNHDAMYWYRQDPGQGLRLIYYSQIVNDFQKGDIAEGYSVSREKKESFPLTVTSAQKNPTAFYLCASTSGSKLFFGSGTQLSVL.

CDR3 sequence (DNA): TGTGCCAGCAGTGAAGCGGGGGCGTCCTACAATGAGCAGTTCTTC. This sequence encodes CASSEAGASYNEQFF. The gene calls are TRBV2 and TRBJ2-1; D is perhaps TRBD1 (6 bases). The CDR3 covers 15 residues. Trimming removed 0 bases from V and 1 base from J, with 7 bases in between. Germline values: CDR1 SNHLY, CDR2 FYNNEI.

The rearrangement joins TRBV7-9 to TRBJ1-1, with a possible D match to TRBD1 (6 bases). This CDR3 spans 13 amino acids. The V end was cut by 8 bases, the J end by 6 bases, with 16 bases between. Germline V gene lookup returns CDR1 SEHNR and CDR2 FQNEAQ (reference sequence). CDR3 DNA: TGTGCCAGCTTAGGGGGAATCCGTTCTGAAGCTTTCTTT. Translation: CASLGGIRSEAFF.

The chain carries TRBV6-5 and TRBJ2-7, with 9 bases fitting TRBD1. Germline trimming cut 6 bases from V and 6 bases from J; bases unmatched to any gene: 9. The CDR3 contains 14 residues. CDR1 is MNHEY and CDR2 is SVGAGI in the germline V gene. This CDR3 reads CASSGSGQGGEQYF. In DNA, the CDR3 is TGTGCCAGCAGCGGCTCGGGACAGGGTGGCGAGCAGTACTTC.

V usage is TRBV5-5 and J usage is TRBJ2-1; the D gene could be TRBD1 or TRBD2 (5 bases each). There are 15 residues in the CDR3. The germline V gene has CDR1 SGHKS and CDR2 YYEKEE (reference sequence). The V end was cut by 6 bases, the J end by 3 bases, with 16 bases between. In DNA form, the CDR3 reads TGTGCCAGCACTAATGGGGGTTTCGGCTACAATGAGCAGTTCTTC. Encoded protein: CASTNGGFGYNEQFF. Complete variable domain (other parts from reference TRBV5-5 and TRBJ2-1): DAGVTQSPTHLIKTRGQQVTLRCSPISGHKSVSWYQQVLGQGPQFIFQYYEKEERGRGNFPDRFSARQFPNYSSELNVNALLLGDSALYLCASTNGGFGYNEQFFGPGTRLTVL.

The CDR3 DNA sequence: TGTGCCAGCAGTGAATGGGCCCGCGGTAGCAATCAGCCCCAGCATTTT. It yields the protein CASSEWARGSNQPQHF. V gene TRBV6-1 combines with J gene TRBJ1-5; D remains ambiguous. Trimming left V 2 bases short and J 0 bases short, with 11 bases between. The germline CDR1 and CDR2 sequences are MNHNS and SASEGT. The CDR3 has 16 amino acids.

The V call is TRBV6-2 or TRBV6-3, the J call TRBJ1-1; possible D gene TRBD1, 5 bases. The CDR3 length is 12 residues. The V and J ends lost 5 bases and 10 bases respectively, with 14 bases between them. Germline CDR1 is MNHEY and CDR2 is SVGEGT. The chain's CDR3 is CASSPVEGRAFF. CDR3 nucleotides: TGTGCCAGCAGTCCCGTGGAGGGGAGAGCTTTCTTT.

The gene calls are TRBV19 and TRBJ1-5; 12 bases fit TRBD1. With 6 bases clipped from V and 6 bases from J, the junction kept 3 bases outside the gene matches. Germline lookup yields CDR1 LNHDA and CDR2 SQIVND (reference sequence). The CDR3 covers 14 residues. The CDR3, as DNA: TGTGCCAGTAGAGGGACAGGGGGCCGTCAGCCCCAGCATTTT. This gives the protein CASRGTGGRQPQHF. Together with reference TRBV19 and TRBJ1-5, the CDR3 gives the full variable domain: DGGITQSPKYLFRKEGQNVTLSCEQNLNHDAMYWYRQDPGQGLRLIYYSQIVNDFQKGDIAEGYSVSREKKESFPLTVTSAQKNPTAFYLCASRGTGGRQPQHFGDGTRLSIL.

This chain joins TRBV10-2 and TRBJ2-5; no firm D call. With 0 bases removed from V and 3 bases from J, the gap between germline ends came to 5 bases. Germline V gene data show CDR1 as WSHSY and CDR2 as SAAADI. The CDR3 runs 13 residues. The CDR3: CASSESREETQYF. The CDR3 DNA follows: TGCGCCAGCAGTGAGTCCAGAGAAGAGACCCAGTACTTC.

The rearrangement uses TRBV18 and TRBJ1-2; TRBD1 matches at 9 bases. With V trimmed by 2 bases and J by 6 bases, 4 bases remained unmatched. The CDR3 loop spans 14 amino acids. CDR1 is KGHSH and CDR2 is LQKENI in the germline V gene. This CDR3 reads CASSPLDRGNGYTF. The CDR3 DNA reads TGTGCCAGCTCACCATTGGACAGGGGAAATGGCTACACCTTC.

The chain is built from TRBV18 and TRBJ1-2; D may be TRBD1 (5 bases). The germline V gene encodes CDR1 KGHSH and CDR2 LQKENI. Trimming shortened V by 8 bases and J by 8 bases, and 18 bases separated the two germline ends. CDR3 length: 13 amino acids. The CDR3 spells CASRSGQGVGYTF. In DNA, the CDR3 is TGTGCCAGCCGAAGCGGCCAAGGGGTAGGCTACACCTTC.

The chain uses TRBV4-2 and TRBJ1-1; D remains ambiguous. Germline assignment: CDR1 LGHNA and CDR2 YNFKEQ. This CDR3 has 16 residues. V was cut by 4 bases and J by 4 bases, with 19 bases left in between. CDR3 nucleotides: TGTGCCAGCAGCCCAAACACAAGAACGCTGAGCACTGAAGCTTTCTTT. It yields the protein CASSPNTRTLSTEAFF.

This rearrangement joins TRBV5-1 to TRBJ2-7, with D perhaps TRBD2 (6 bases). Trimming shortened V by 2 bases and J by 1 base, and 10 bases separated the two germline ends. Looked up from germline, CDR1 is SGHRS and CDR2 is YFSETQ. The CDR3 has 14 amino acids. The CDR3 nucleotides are TGCGCCAGCAGCTTTTCGGGGGTATCCTACGAGCAGTACTTC. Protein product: CASSFSGVSYEQYF. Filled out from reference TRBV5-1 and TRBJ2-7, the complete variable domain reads KAGVTQTPRYLIKTRGQQVTLSCSPISGHRSVSWYQQTPGQGLQFLFEYFSETQRNKGNFPGRFSGRQFSNSRSEMNVSTLELGDSALYLCASSFSGVSYEQYFGPGTRLTVT.

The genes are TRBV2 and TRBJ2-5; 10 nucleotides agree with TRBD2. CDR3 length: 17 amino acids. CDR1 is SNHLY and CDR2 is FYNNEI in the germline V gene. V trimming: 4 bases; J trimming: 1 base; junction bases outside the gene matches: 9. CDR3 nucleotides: TGTGCCAGCAGTGCCCCCCTAGCGGGGGCCCTCCAAGAGACCCAGTACTTC. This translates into CASSAPLAGALQETQYF.

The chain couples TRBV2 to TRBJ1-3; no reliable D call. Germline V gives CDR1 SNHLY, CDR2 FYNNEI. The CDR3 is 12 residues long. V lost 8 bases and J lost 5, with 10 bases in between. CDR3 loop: CASGELRNTIYF. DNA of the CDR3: TGTGCCAGCGGGGAGCTCCGAAACACCATATATTTT.

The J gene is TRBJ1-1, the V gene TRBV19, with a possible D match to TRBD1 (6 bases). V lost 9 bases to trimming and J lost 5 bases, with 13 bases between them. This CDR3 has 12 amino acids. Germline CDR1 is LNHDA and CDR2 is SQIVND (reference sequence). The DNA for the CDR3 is TGTGCCAGCCAGGGGATATCTACTGAAGCTTTCTTT. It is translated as CASQGISTEAFF.

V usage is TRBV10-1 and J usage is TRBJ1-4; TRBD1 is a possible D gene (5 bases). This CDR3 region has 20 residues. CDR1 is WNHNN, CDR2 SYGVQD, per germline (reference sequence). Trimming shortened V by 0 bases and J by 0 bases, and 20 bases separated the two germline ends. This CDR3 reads CASSESNSVFSGPTNEKLFF. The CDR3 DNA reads TGCGCCAGCAGTGAGTCGAATTCAGTTTTCTCAGGGCCAACTAATGAAAAACTGTTTTTT.

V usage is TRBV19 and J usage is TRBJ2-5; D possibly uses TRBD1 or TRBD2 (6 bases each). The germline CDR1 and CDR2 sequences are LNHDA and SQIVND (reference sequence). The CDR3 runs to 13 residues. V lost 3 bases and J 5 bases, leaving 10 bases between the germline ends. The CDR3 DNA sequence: TGTGCCAGTAGTATTACGGGGGCCGAGACCCAGTACTTC. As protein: CASSITGAETQYF.

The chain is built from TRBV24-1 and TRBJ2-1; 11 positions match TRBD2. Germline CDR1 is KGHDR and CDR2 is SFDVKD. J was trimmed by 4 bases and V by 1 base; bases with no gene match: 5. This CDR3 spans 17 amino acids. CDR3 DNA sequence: TGTGCCACCAGTGATTTTCGTAGCGGGGGGGTTTACAATGAGCAGTTCTTC. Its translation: CATSDFRSGGVYNEQFF.

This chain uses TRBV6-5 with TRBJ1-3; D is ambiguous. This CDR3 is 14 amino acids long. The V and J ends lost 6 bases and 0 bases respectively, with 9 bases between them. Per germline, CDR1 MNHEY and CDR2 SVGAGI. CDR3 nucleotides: TGTGCCAGCAGAACACAGCCCTCTGGAAACACCATATATTTT. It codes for CASRTQPSGNTIYF.

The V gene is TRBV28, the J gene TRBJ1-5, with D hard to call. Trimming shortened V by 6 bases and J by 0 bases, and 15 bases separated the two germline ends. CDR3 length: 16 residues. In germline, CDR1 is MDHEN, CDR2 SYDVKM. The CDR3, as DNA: TGTGCCAGCAGCCCCCTCAGTGGAAATAGCAATCAGCCCCAGCATTTT. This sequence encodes CASSPLSGNSNQPQHF.

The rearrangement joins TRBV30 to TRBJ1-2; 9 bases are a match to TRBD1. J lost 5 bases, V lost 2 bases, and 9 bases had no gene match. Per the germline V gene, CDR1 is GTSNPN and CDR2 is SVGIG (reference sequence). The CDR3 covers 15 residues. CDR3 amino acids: CAWSTPGQGYYGYTF. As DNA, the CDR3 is TGTGCCTGGAGTACCCCGGGACAGGGTTATTATGGCTACACCTTC.

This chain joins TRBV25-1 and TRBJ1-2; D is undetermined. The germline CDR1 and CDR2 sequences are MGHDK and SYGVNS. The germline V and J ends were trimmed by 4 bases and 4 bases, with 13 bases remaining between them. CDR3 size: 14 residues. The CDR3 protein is CASSALIYSYGYTF. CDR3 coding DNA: TGTGCCAGCAGTGCACTAATCTACAGCTATGGCTACACCTTC.